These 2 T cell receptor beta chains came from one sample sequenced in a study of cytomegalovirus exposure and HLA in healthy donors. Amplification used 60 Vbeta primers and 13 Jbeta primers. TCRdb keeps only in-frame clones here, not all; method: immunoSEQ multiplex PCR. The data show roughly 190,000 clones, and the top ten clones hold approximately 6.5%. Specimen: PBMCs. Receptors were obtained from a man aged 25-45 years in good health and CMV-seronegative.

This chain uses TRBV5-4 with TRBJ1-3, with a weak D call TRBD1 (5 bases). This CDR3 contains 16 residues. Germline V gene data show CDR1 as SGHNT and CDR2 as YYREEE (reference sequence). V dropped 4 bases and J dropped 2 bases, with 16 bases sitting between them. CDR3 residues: CASSPGEGNAGNTIYF. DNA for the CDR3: TGTGCCAGCAGCCCTGGGGAGGGGAACGCTGGAAACACCATATATTTT.

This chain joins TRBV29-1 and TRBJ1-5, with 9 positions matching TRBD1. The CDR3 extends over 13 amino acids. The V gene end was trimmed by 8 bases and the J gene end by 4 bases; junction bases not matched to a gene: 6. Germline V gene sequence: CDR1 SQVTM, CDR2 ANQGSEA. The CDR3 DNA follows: TGCAGCTTTGGGACAGGGAAAAATCAGCCCCAGCATTTT. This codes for CSFGTGKNQPQHF. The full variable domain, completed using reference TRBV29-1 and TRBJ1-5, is SAVISQKPSRDICQRGTSLTIQCQVDSQVTMMFWYRQQPGQSLTLIATANQGSEATYESGFVIDKFPISRPNLTFSTLTVSNMSPEDSSIYLCSFGTGKNQPQHFGDGTRLSIL.